The rows below give T cell receptor beta chains drawn from one sample of a study of T-cell reconstitution after alpha-beta-depleted transplantation in children. In TCRdb, the PCR reads were re-called with MiXCR into one record per CDR3 protein. The sample lists roughly 220,000 distinct CDR3 sequences; approximately 9.9% were seen once. This specimen consisted of PBMCs from the stem cell graft donor, obtained from the stem cell graft. The receptor source for this set is a human donor who donated a stem cell graft to a child with SCID. CDR3s include the opening cysteine and the closing phenylalanine or tryptophan. The D gene is left open where the match is weak. The size entry is marked missing in some rows and otherwise reads once, few, many or a size class.

clone_size | d_call | cdr3_length | j_call | v_call | cdr3_nt | cdr3_aa
many | . | 13 | TRBJ2-7 | TRBV6-6 | TGTGCCAGCCAAGGGGACCTCGCCTACGAGCAGTACTTC | CASQGDLAYEQYF
many | . | 14 | TRBJ1-2 | TRBV10-3 | TGTGCCATCACCCCTTGGGGATCCTCGGAAGGCTACACCTTC | CAITPWGSSEGYTF
. | TRBD2 | 15 | TRBJ2-2 | TRBV12-3/TRBV12-4 | TGTGCCAGCAGAGGACCGGGGGGGCGCACCGGGGAGCTGTTTTTT | CASRGPGGRTGELFF
many | . | 13 | TRBJ2-7 | TRBV27 | TGTGCCAGCAGCCCCGTAGATTCCTACGAGCAGTACTTC | CASSPVDSYEQYF
many | . | 14 | TRBJ1-1 | TRBV10-3 | TGTGCCATCAAACGGTGGGACATGAACACTGAAGCTTTCTTT | CAIKRWDMNTEAFF
many | . | 16 | TRBJ1-1 | TRBV7-8 | TGTGCCAGCAGCTTAGAGGGGAGCGATTGGAACACTGAAGCTTTCTTT | CASSLEGSDWNTEAFF
many | . | 16 | TRBJ1-2 | TRBV5-1 | TGCGCCAGCAGCTTGGCCGGAGCACCCGCTAACTATGGCTACACCTTC | CASSLAGAPANYGYTF
many | . | 16 | TRBJ2-1 | TRBV12-3/TRBV12-4 | TGTGCCAGCAGGTGGCAGGGCGGCGGCTCCTACAATGAGCAGTTCTTC | CASRWQGGGSYNEQFF
. | TRBD1 | 16 | TRBJ1-1 | TRBV10-3 | TGTGCCATAGCCCCGGGACAGGGGGCAGGGGGCACTGAAGCTTTCTTT | CAIAPGQGAGGTEAFF
. | . | 14 | TRBJ2-5 | TRBV5-5 | TGTGCCAGCAGCCCCGGGCTCTCCCACGGGACCCAGTACTTC | CASSPGLSHGTQYF
many | . | 15 | TRBJ2-1 | TRBV5-1 | TGCGCCAGCAGCTTGGAAGGGCTAGCCTGGGATGAGCAGTTCTTC | CASSLEGLAWDEQFF
many | . | 12 | TRBJ2-5 | TRBV20-1 | TGCAGTGCTAGAGCCTTCCAAGAGACCCAGTACTTC | CSARAFQETQYF